Shown below are 11 T cell receptor beta chains from a single sample sequenced in a study of OX40 agonist ivuxolimab in advanced cancers. Data came from immunoSEQ multiplex PCR; TCRdb stores just in-frame clones and leaves some out. In the table there are about 81,000 clones, 75% to 90% of which are singletons. The input for sequencing was CD4+ or CD8+ T cells sorted from blood, taken in a trial of the OX40 agonist ivuxolimab. These receptors were obtained from an adult with an advanced solid tumor such as melanoma, head and neck, liver or kidney cancer.

The chain recombines TRBV6-5 with TRBJ2-3; D unresolved. V was pared by 2 bases and J by 6 bases, with 15 bases between. Germline assignment: CDR1 MNHEY and CDR2 SVGAGI. This CDR3 is 15 amino acids long. The CDR3 protein is CASSYQRATTDTQYF. The CDR3 coding sequence is TGTGCCAGCAGTTACCAAAGGGCAACCACGGATACGCAGTATTTT.

The chain has TRBV6-1 and TRBJ2-7; 7 bases are shared with TRBD2. The V gene's germline CDR1 is MNHNS and CDR2 SASEGT. This CDR3 is 13 amino acids long. The junction had 9 bases not matched to a gene; V was cut back by 11 bases and J by 2 bases. CDR3 DNA sequence: TGTGCCGAGGGGCTAGCGGTACCCTACGAGCAGTACGTC. This gives the protein CAEGLAVPYEQYV.

The rearrangement uses TRBV7-9 and TRBJ1-3; TRBD1 aligns across 7 bases. Per the germline V gene, CDR1 is SEHNR and CDR2 is FQNEAQ (reference sequence). After removal of 5 bases from V and 0 bases from J, the junction contained 7 bases not matched to a gene. This CDR3 spans 16 amino acids. Written as DNA, the CDR3 is TGTGCCAGCAGCGTCACAGGGGTCCACTCTGGAAACACCATATATTTT. As protein: CASSVTGVHSGNTIYF.

This clone was seen a few times. This same CDR3 is encoded by further DNA sequences in the sample. This chain connects TRBV9 to TRBJ1-3; D may be TRBD1 (6 bases). V lost 0 bases and J 3 bases, leaving 10 bases between the germline ends. The length of the CDR3 is 15 residues. Germline CDR1 and CDR2: SGDLS and YYNGEE. The CDR3 coding sequence is TGTGCCAGCAGCGTAGAGGGGGGCGGTGGAAACACCATATATTTT. Translating gives CASSVEGGGGNTIYF.

This chain links TRBV5-1 with TRBJ2-6, with 11 bases aligning to TRBD2. The V gene end was trimmed by 0 bases and the J gene end by 11 bases; junction bases not matched to a gene: 13. CDR1 is SGHRS and CDR2 is YFSETQ in the germline V gene. This CDR3 spans 18 amino acids. The CDR3 DNA sequence: TGCGCCAGCAGCTTGGGAGCTAGCGGGGGGAATAATGTATACGTCCTGACTTTC. Translating it yields CASSLGASGGNNVYVLTF. Based on the CDR3 plus reference TRBV5-1 and TRBJ2-6, the full variable domain is KAGVTQTPRYLIKTRGQQVTLSCSPISGHRSVSWYQQTPGQGLQFLFEYFSETQRNKGNFPGRFSGRQFSNSRSEMNVSTLELGDSALYLCASSLGASGGNNVYVLTFGAGSRLTVL.

This clone showed up just once. The chain joins TRBV6-5 to TRBJ2-3; D is uncertain. This CDR3 contains 12 residues. CDR1 and CDR2 (germline): MNHEY, SVGAGI. V shed 0 bases and J shed 6 bases, with 4 bases lying between them. The CDR3 spells CASSYSLDTQYF. The CDR3 nucleotides are TGTGCCAGCAGTTACTCGTTGGATACGCAGTATTTT.

The chain is built from TRBV18 and TRBJ1-4; D is uncertain. V was pared by 5 bases and J by 4 bases, with 11 bases between. Germline V gene data show CDR1 as KGHSH and CDR2 as LQKENI. The CDR3 runs to 14 residues. Written as DNA, the CDR3 is TGTGCCAGCTCATCGACCGCAGTTAATGAAAAACTGTTTTTT. This codes for CASSSTAVNEKLFF.

This sequence joins TRBV19 and TRBJ1-2; D gene ambiguous. Looked up from germline, CDR1 is LNHDA and CDR2 is SQIVND (reference sequence). Trimming stripped 3 bases from V and 8 bases from J, with 10 bases between. CDR3 length: 12 residues. The CDR3 nucleotides read TGTGCCAGTAGTATCGAAGTGACCGGCTACACCTTC. This gives the protein CASSIEVTGYTF.

The rearrangement links TRBV5-6 to TRBJ1-2; D not resolved. V was shortened by 0 bases and J by 8 bases, with 8 bases between the two germline ends. Germline V gene lookup returns CDR1 SGHDT and CDR2 YYEEEE. The length of the CDR3 is 12 residues. The CDR3 sequence: CASSLEARGYTF. In DNA form, the CDR3 reads TGTGCCAGCAGCTTGGAGGCTCGGGGCTACACCTTC.

V is TRBV19 and J is TRBJ1-1, with D maybe TRBD1 (5 bases). Trimming shortened V by 5 bases and J by 1 base, and 11 bases separated the two germline ends. CDR1 and CDR2 from the germline V gene are LNHDA and SQIVND (reference sequence). The CDR3 runs 14 residues. The chain's CDR3 is CASSSDKWNTEAFF. CDR3 DNA sequence: TGTGCCAGTAGTTCGGACAAATGGAACACTGAAGCTTTCTTT.

V usage is TRBV25-1 and J usage is TRBJ2-5, with 8 bases matching TRBD1. CDR3 length equals 15 residues. V shed 4 bases and J 1 base; nucleotides not matched to a gene: 5. CDR1 and CDR2 from the germline V gene are MGHDK and SYGVNS. Here the CDR3 DNA reads TGTGCCAGCAGTGCCGGGACAGGACCCCAAGAGACCCAGTACTTC. It specifies CASSAGTGPQETQYF.